This T cell receptor (beta chain) came from a study of graft-versus-host responses after intestinal transplantation. At the level of the study: For approximately three years after anti-thymocyte globulin induction, all recipients took tacrolimus and steroids. Study-level results: Recipient marrow showed GvH clones, some seen first in ileum or blood.

The CDR3 contains 16 residues. The J segment lost 5 bases and the V segment lost 5 bases, leaving 6 bases of the junction unmatched. Germline V gene sequence: CDR1 ENHRY, CDR2 SYGVKD. Libraries were prepared by immunoSEQ multiplex PCR; TCRdb keeps only in-frame clonotypes and omits some of them. The sample includes over 90,000 clones, around 92% seen only once; the top ten take approximately 0.18%. Note on this clone: Its antigen remains unknown.

The TCR originated in a human donor who was the organ donor for an intestinal transplant. The V call is TRBV10-3, the J call TRBJ2-5; TRBD2 matches 15 bases. Sequencing was performed on unstimulated CD4+ T cells sorted from spleen or lymph node cells, taken before transplant. The CDR3 nucleotides read TGTGCCATCAGTCTCGGACTAGCGGGGGGGCAGGAGACCCAGTACTTC. As protein: CAISLGLAGGQETQYF.